The 10 T cell receptor beta chains below were found in one sample sequenced in a study of cytomegalovirus exposure and HLA in healthy donors. Here immunoSEQ multiplex PCR was the method, and the copy in TCRdb shows in-frame clones only, minus some. Found here are about 240,000 clones, more than 75% of them singletons; the top ten hold 1% to 1.5%. The source material was PBMCs. The receptors were sampled from a woman under 40 in good health and CMV-seropositive.

This sequence joins TRBV6-4 and TRBJ2-7; D is undetermined. This CDR3 contains 14 residues. The V gene's germline CDR1 is MRHNA and CDR2 SNTAGT. Between the trimmed V and J ends, which lost 4 bases and 1 base, there was a span of 11 bases. The CDR3 DNA is TGTGCCAGCAGTGTGTTGGCAAATTCCTACGAGCAGTACTTC. Translation gives CASSVLANSYEQYF.

Notes on this clone: In the same sample, other DNA sequences code for this CDR3. The chain employs TRBV14 and TRBJ2-7; 8 nucleotides match TRBD1. The V gene's germline CDR1 is SGHDN and CDR2 FVKESK. Losses at the gene ends were 1 base for V and 3 bases for J; bases not matched to a gene: 2. The CDR3 runs to 14 residues. The CDR3: CASSQGTGFYEQYF. CDR3 in DNA: TGTGCCAGCAGCCAAGGGACAGGGTTCTACGAGCAGTACTTC.

This clone was observed a few times. CDR3 residues: CASSVEGARELFF. CDR3 DNA sequence: TGTGCCAGCAGCGTAGAAGGAGCTAGGGAGCTGTTTTTT. This chain connects TRBV9 to TRBJ2-2, with D unresolved. There are 13 residues in the CDR3. Germline V lookup: CDR1 SGDLS, CDR2 YYNGEE. V gave up 0 bases and J gave up 9 bases, with 9 bases separating them.

A few counts support this clone. J is TRBJ1-5 and V is TRBV4-1; the match to TRBD1 covers 7 bases. Germline V gene lookup returns CDR1 MGHRA and CDR2 YSYEKL. This CDR3 contains 16 residues. Losses at the gene ends were 3 bases for V and 2 bases for J; bases not matched to a gene: 7. This chain's CDR3 is CASSQGQLYGNQPQHF. The CDR3 DNA reads TGCGCCAGCAGCCAGGGACAGCTTTACGGCAATCAGCCCCAGCATTTT.

The V call is TRBV7-8, the J call TRBJ1-5; TRBD1 aligns across 7 bases. Germline V gene data show CDR1 as SGHVS and CDR2 as FQNEAQ. The CDR3 contains 16 residues. The trim removed 5 bases at V and 3 bases at J, leaving 10 bases unmatched. DNA of the CDR3: TGTGCCAGCAGCCCGGGACAGACCCGTACCAATCAGCCCCAGCATTTT. This codes for CASSPGQTRTNQPQHF.

V and J are TRBV2 and TRBJ2-3, with D possibly being TRBD2 (7 bases). V was trimmed by 7 bases and J by 3 bases, leaving 11 bases between them. The CDR3 is 13 amino acids. Germline V gives CDR1 SNHLY, CDR2 FYNNEI. CDR3 sequence reads: CASTGGRTDTQYF. The CDR3 DNA sequence: TGTGCCAGCACGGGGGGCCGTACAGATACGCAGTATTTT.

This chain connects TRBV7-9 to TRBJ2-7; 8 bases map to TRBD2. Germline V gene data show CDR1 as SEHNR and CDR2 as FQNEAQ (reference sequence). The CDR3 has 13 amino acids. V lost 2 bases and J lost 5; bases outside the gene matches: 2. CDR3 amino acids: CASSLSGSDEQYF. Here the CDR3 DNA reads TGTGCCAGCAGCTTAAGCGGGAGCGACGAGCAGTACTTC.

J is TRBJ2-3 and V is TRBV28; weak D call: TRBD1 (5 bases). CDR1 and CDR2 from the germline V gene are MDHEN and SYDVKM. V gave up 6 bases and J gave up 0 bases, with 13 bases separating them. CDR3 size: 15 residues. CDR3 DNA sequence: TGTGCCAGCAGGGCGACAGAAACTAGCACAGATACGCAGTATTTT. This codes for CASRATETSTDTQYF. Looking up the rest from reference TRBV28 and TRBJ2-3 gives the full variable domain: DVKVTQSSRYLVKRTGEKVFLECVQDMDHENMFWYRQDPGLGLRLIYFSYDVKMKEKGDIPEGYSVSREKKERFSLILESASTNQTSMYLCASRATETSTDTQYFGPGTRLTVL.

In this sample, this clone turned up once. V gene TRBV5-1 combines with J gene TRBJ2-4; 10 nucleotides agree with TRBD2. The germline gives CDR1 SGHRS, CDR2 YFSETQ. This CDR3 spans 16 amino acids. After removal of 4 bases from V and 1 base from J, the junction contained 5 bases not matched to a gene. The CDR3 protein is CASSPLAGVAKNIQYF. The CDR3 DNA is TGCGCCAGCAGCCCTCTAGCGGGAGTCGCCAAAAACATTCAGTACTTC.

This clone was counted a single time. The chain carries TRBV6-1 and TRBJ1-2, with a possible D match to TRBD1 (6 bases). The CDR3 consists of 13 residues. Germline V gene lookup returns CDR1 MNHNS and CDR2 SASEGT. The germline V and J ends were trimmed by 4 bases and 2 bases, with 8 bases remaining between them. CDR3 residues: CASSADRNYGYTF. For the CDR3, the DNA is TGTGCCAGCAGTGCTGACAGGAACTATGGCTACACCTTC.